This entry describes one T cell receptor (beta chain). This clone was found a few times. Its antigen target is currently unknown. Per-nucleotide qualities are absent, and no much larger clonotype sits a single base away. This entry belongs to a study of cytomegalovirus exposure and HLA in healthy donors (dated by TCRdb to about 2017). A note on the overall study: In an earlier analysis of 550 to 750 of the donors, roughly 300 Gb of sequence data and 100 million or so unique TCR beta sequences from 180 million or so T cells were reported. Approximately 310 gigabases of sequencing data and 75 million to 85 million unique TCR sequences made up an early release that covered 500 to 650 HLA-typed donors. Of the approximately 400 genotyped donors, approximately 82% fell in the genetic ancestry cluster associated with self-reported Caucasian donors. The study was designed to test whether signatures of past pathogen exposure could be identified by cataloging public T cell receptors. The T cell repertoires of some 670 subjects were profiled by immunosequencing and related to cytomegalovirus serostatus. Along with the roughly 670-subject first cohort, a separate validation cohort of over a hundred different subjects was used. The study combined high-throughput TCR immunosequencing, statistical association of individual TCRs with disease status, and machine learning to predict cytomegalovirus infection status. To study patterns of TCR occurrence, a later analysis re-analyzed previously published TCR beta repertoires from 600 to 750 donors and added high-resolution HLA genotyping. The later analysis used no new phenotypic data to find candidate immune exposures, relying instead on TCR beta sequences and their occurrence across donors. An earlier analysis of approximately 630 of the donors applied high-throughput TCR beta sequencing to assess whether each TCR beta V gene segment acted as functional or pseudogenic. Donor age, sex, ethnicity and CMV serostatus were compiled alongside the repertoire data. A later genetic analysis used genome-wide SNP genotypes for about three fifths of the 666 donors, treating that subset as a discovery cohort. Every repertoire in the discovery cohort had been generated on one and the same sequencing platform. HLA typing included class I and class II loci at four-digit resolution. Typing coverage varied by locus: roughly 620-630 donors for A, B, C, DRB1 and DQB1; roughly 520 for DQA1; about 590 for DPA1; approximately 470 for DPB1. A handful of DR-DQ haplotypes were handled as single units for association and clustering because linkage in the cohort was strong. On average, around 230,000 unique TCR beta nucleotide sequences were sequenced per donor among a few hundred genotyped donors of the cohort, with roughly 18% of those sequences being non-productive. What the study reported, not specific to this receptor: In a later analysis, the rate of TCR association differed among HLA loci, with DRB1 alleles having the most associated TCRs and HLA-C alleles having the fewest. The study listed 164 TCR beta chains as associated with cytomegalovirus. The earlier analysis of approximately 590 of the donors excluded approximately 17 rarely observed V segments, including chromosome 9 orphons, because counts were too low. Most TCR sequences were seen in very few donors, while some public TCRs were found in many individuals. Several of the top co-occurrence clusters appeared to be linked to parvovirus B19, influenza, CMV and Epstein-Barr virus, according to a later analysis. In vitro tests confirmed that a few of the cytomegalovirus-associated TCR beta chains recognize cytomegalovirus antigens. Linkage disequilibrium might explain the correlated functional status among segregating V segments, but an unknown experimental factor could not be excluded. A group of highly shared sequence variants was considered likely to be a technical artifact of the sequencing pipeline. Compared with equally common non-associated chains, HLA-associated TCR beta chains in a later analysis were more clonally expanded and had lower generation probabilities. Broadly in line with IMGT annotations, most TCR beta V segments showed up in productive rearrangements about 87% or about 30% of the time in an earlier analysis of some 590 of the donors. In this cohort, only TCR beta chains were sequenced, and detectable features were limited by the absence of alpha or paired-chain data. In a later genetic analysis, fewer N-insertions in productive TCRs were reported among donors in an Asian-associated ancestry cluster than the roughly 700-donor mean. At a false discovery rate of 0.05, a later analysis linked about 16,000 TCR beta sequences to specific HLA alleles. The authors suggested that the approach could potentially be generalized to other disease states and immunological phenotypes. A further reported finding was that TCR beta sequences accurately predicted the HLA-A and HLA-B alleles for most subjects in the first cohort. Because some donors lacked HLA typing at each locus, the association tests relied only on the typed subset. Strong co-occurrence of HLA alleles, especially DR and DQ, made assigning TCR associations to individual alleles difficult. V-gene and J-gene trimming of TCR beta chains was associated with a missense DCLRE1C variant in a later genetic analysis, and the association was replicated in an independent cohort. Some IMGT-functional V segments, including TRBV6-2 and TRBV6-3, could not be distinguished by the 87-base-pair reads and were therefore excluded. For the cohort, immune exposure information was limited to CMV serostatus. Roughly uniform sequencing depth across donors was assumed in presence/absence analyses, although this assumption may not hold. A later analysis found that most CMV-associated TCR beta chains appeared HLA-restricted, with HLA associations seemingly driven largely by CMV exposure. In both the original and validation cohorts, the classifier was reported to diagnose cytomegalovirus status with high specificity and sensitivity.

In total, roughly 710 healthy bone marrow donors made up the cohort. At the time of sampling, every cohort member was nominally healthy, though immune exposures that went unrecorded were likely present. The donor tested CMV seronegative and was one of the 352 seronegative cohort members. A peripheral blood sample was collected from each donor, and TCR beta sequencing was performed on peripheral blood mononuclear cells. Genomic DNA extraction from the blood cell samples was performed with the Qiagen DNeasy Blood Extraction Kit. Library method: the immunoSEQ multiplex PCR assay. For the multiplex PCR, a mixture combining 60 forward primers for TCR Vbeta segments and 13 reverse primers for TCR Jbeta segments was used. Amplification of the CDR3 region of rearranged TCR beta genes was performed with a multiplex PCR assay on genomic DNA. On the Illumina HiSeq System, the amplified TCR beta libraries were sequenced as 87-base-pair reads. The study's own analysis went as follows. Across the 670 or so repertoires, a later analysis counted approximately 83 million unique TCR beta chains, roughly 11 million of which were shared by at least two donors. Raw reads were error-corrected and collapsed into unique sequences with a nearest-neighbor algorithm that merged closely related sequences to remove PCR and sequencing errors. V, D and J gene segments were assigned by aligning CDR3 sequences to IMGT reference sequences. For a sequence to be retained, a match of at least six nucleotides was required to both a V gene segment and a J gene segment. Rearrangements were classified as productive when the CDR3 lacked stop codons and remained in frame with V and J, and all other rearrangements were classified as non-productive. CDR3 was defined by IMGT convention, running from the second conserved V-encoded cysteine to the conserved J-encoded phenylalanine. Sequences without an unambiguous match to a single V gene segment were excluded from the earlier analysis of 450 to 650 of the donors. An earlier analysis of several hundred of the donors called V segments functional above 56.7% productive rearrangements and segregating when the between-donor standard deviation exceeded 5%. A statistical classification framework was developed to diagnose cytomegalovirus status using the catalog of TCR beta chain sequences. In a later analysis, V and J genes were assigned by comparing TCR nucleotide sequences against IMGT/GENE-DB human TR gene sequences. A later analysis assigned CDR3 sequences and most-parsimonious VDJ recombination scenarios with the TCRdist pipeline. In a later analysis, each TCR beta chain was defined by its CDR3 amino acid sequence together with its V-gene family, and reads lacking a unique V-gene family were excluded. A later analysis removed over 500 highly shared, low-generation-probability nucleotide sequences to deal with suspected cross-contamination and a sequencing artifact. In a later analysis, a clonal expansion index for each public chain was calculated from normalized within-repertoire ranks of inferred template counts. Generation probabilities in a later analysis came from a VDJ recombination model fitted to out-of-frame rearrangements, and those results were checked against IGoR. A later analysis scored TCR-TCR, TCR-HLA and TCR-CMV co-occurrence with hypergeometric tests, applying a repertoire-size bias correction to TCR pairs. False discovery rates were estimated in a later analysis by permuting HLA or CMV assignments 20 times. A later analysis grouped co-occurring TCRs with DBSCAN, adding TCRdist sequence similarity when clustering within HLA-allele-positive subsets. Repertoires with fewer than 30,000 or more than 120,000 public chains, plus five repertoires with anomalous nucleotide sharing, were excluded from co-occurrence clustering. TCRdb's version of the immuneACCESS table is confined to in-frame rearrangements and falls short of the full clone set. An unresolved V gene accounts for under half of the shortfall where checked; the remainder is of unknown origin. The DNA was the basis for D and trimming; V, J and clone size are from that table. Here the sample has roughly 150,000 clones; nearly 10% occur a single time. The ten largest clones add up to roughly 2% of the sample.

Measured from the cysteine to the phenylalanine, the CDR3 is 12 residues long. The kept DNA is CDR3 alone, 36 bases in frame from the first base. Trimming costs V 8 bases and J 7 bases, and their ends lie 14 bases apart. According to the germline V gene (reference sequence), CDR1 reads MNHEY and CDR2 reads SMNVEV. The sequence derives from a man aged 50 or older in good health and CMV-seronegative. Recombination linked TRBV27 to TRBJ2-5, with TRBD2 tentatively as D gene (6 bases match). Sequencing used PBMCs. The CDR3 protein is CASWDSPATQYF. The bases are TGTGCCAGCTGGGACTCGCCAGCGACCCAGTACTTC.